This T cell receptor beta chain was retrieved from a study of identical twins. Study-wide findings and caveats: Abundant cord blood beta clonotypes carried fewer insertions; memory repertoires showed none.

Regarding this clonotype: The antigen is not known.

TCRdb reprocessed the 5' RACE reads via MiXCR and lists one record per CDR3 protein. The sample shows some 240,000 distinct CDR3 sequences, about 9% of them seen only once. The germline CDR1 and CDR2 sequences are MNHEY and SVGEGT. The CDR3 has 16 amino acids. The J segment lost 1 base and the V segment lost 4 bases, leaving 4 bases of the junction unmatched. Separately, the same data were catalogued under a study of yellow fever vaccine responses in identical twins.

The receptor was isolated from a young woman in good health. The V gene is TRBV6-2 or TRBV6-3, the J gene TRBJ2-3, with 11 bases lining up with TRBD2. The sequenced sample was CD8+ T cells sorted from blood. The CDR3 loop is CASSSYSGRGTDTQYF. CDR3 in DNA: TGTGCCAGCAGTTCCTATAGCGGGAGGGGCACAGATACGCAGTATTTT.